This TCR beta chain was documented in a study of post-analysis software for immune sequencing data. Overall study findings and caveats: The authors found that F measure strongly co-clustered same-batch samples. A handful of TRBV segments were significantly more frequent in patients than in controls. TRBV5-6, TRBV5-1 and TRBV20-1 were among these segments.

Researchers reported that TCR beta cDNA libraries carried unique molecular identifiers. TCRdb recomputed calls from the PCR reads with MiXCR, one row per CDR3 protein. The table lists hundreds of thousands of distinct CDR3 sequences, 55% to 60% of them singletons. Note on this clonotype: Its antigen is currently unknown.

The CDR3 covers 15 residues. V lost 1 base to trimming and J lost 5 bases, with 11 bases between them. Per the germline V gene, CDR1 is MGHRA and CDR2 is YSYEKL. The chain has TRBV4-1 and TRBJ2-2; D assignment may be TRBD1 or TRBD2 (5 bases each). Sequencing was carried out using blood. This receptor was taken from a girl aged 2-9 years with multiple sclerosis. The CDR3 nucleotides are TGCGCCAGCAGCCAAGTGCAGGGAGCGACCGGGGAGCTGTTTTTT. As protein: CASSQVQGATGELFF.